The rows below give T cell receptor beta chains drawn from one sample of a study of beta chain features in type 1 diabetes. Method: immunoSEQ multiplex PCR; TCRdb's copy keeps in-frame clones and lacks some. The sample consists of under 950,000 clones, roughly a sixth of them appearing once. Sequencing input: naive CD4+ T cells from blood. The receptors originated from a woman aged 18-29 years in good health. Both conserved end residues are part of each CDR3. D genes are given only for firm matches. Clone size is stated in some rows and not others, as once, few, many or a class when expanded.

TRBV9,TRBJ2-7,TRBD2,-,CASSVGGSGSYEQYF,TGTGCCAGCAGCGTAGGGGGTAGCGGGAGCTACGAGCAGTACTTC
TRBV4-3,TRBJ1-3,-,-,CASSQNRLRQAGNTIYF,TGCGCCAGCAGCCAAAACCGCCTCCGACAGGCTGGAAACACCATATATTTT
TRBV5-6,TRBJ2-7,-,-,CASSNRGGGTQYF,TGTGCCAGCAGCAACAGGGGAGGAGGAACCCAGTACTTC
TRBV19,TRBJ1-5,-,few,CASSIAGGQPQHF,TGTGCCAGTAGTATAGCAGGAGGCCAGCCCCAGCATTTT
TRBV5-4,TRBJ2-5,-,-,CASSLISREETQYF,TGTGCCAGCAGCTTGATTTCCAGGGAAGAGACCCAGTACTTC
TRBV5-1,TRBJ2-1,-,few,CASSLPDHEQFF,TGCGCCAGCAGCTTGCCAGACCATGAGCAGTTCTTC
TRBV29-1,TRBJ2-1,-,few,CSVTNGGYNEQFF,TGCAGCGTGACGAATGGGGGTTACAATGAGCAGTTCTTC
TRBV7-9,TRBJ2-4,TRBD1,few,CASSSTGVKNIQYF,TGTGCCAGCAGCTCCACAGGGGTAAAAAACATTCAGTACTTC
TRBV5-4,TRBJ2-1,-,-,CASGLERSYNEQFF,TGTGCCAGCGGCTTGGAGCGGAGCTACAATGAGCAGTTCTTC
TRBV19,TRBJ2-1,-,few,CASSLGRYNEQFF,TGTGCCAGTAGTTTGGGGCGGTACAATGAGCAGTTCTTC
TRBV6-6,TRBJ2-7,-,few,CASSTSGVMSYEQYF,TGTGCCAGCAGCACCAGTGGAGTGATGTCCTACGAGCAGTACTTC
TRBV10-3,TRBJ2-5,TRBD2,-,CAIKKAGGETQYF,TGTGCCATCAAGAAGGCGGGAGGTGAGACCCAGTACTTC
TRBV18,TRBJ2-5,-,-,CASSPPAGHGTQYF,TGTGCCAGCTCACCACCGGCGGGTCATGGGACCCAGTACTTC
TRBV2,TRBJ2-3,-,-,CAREKTLVATDTQYF,TGTGCCCGAGAAAAGACACTAGTTGCCACAGATACGCAGTATTTT
TRBV11-2,TRBJ2-7,-,-,CASSLAIQSEQYF,TGTGCCAGCAGCTTAGCAATACAAAGCGAGCAGTACTTC
TRBV7-2,TRBJ2-7,-,few,CASSFVPPQLGNSYEQYF,TGTGCCAGCAGCTTTGTCCCCCCCCAACTAGGAAACTCCTACGAGCAGTACTTC
TRBV21-1,TRBJ2-3,-,few,CATHPNTDTQYF,TGTGCCACCCACCCCAACACAGATACGCAGTATTTT
TRBV5-1,TRBJ2-5,-,few,CASSLGRGETQYF,TGCGCCAGCAGCTTGGGCCGGGGAGAGACCCAGTACTTC
TRBV5-1,TRBJ2-1,TRBD2,few,CASSLEASGRGNEQFF,TGCGCCAGCAGCTTGGAGGCTAGCGGGAGGGGCAATGAGCAGTTCTTC
TRBV28,TRBJ2-1,TRBD2,few,CASSATSGKAVNEQFF,TGTGCCAGCAGTGCGACTAGCGGGAAAGCTGTGAATGAGCAGTTCTTC
TRBV2,TRBJ1-2,-,-,CASGTGPNYGYTF,TGTGCCAGCGGTACAGGACCCAACTATGGCTACACCTTC
TRBV11-2,TRBJ1-1,TRBD1,-,CSSSLAQGVFF,TGTTCCAGCAGCTTAGCTCAGGGGGTCTTCTTT
TRBV7-9,TRBJ2-2,-,once,CASSLDGVPEELFF,TGTGCCAGCAGCTTAGACGGGGTACCAGAGGAGCTGTTTTTT
TRBV29-1,TRBJ2-3,TRBD2,-,CSVAKGITGGLGTQYF,TGCAGCGTTGCTAAAGGGATAACGGGAGGGCTTGGTACGCAGTATTTT
TRBV7-2,TRBJ2-1,-,few,CASSLFGLGNEQFF,TGTGCCAGCAGCTTATTCGGACTCGGCAATGAGCAGTTCTTC
TRBV28,TRBJ2-7,-,-,CASRLGGRAQYF,TGTGCCAGCAGACTGGGGGGACGAGCCCAGTACTTC
TRBV18,TRBJ1-2,TRBD1,few,CASSPTPGQPNYGYTF,TGTGCCAGCTCACCAACGCCGGGACAGCCTAACTATGGCTACACCTTC
TRBV28,TRBJ2-7,TRBD1,few,CASIGQGTFEQYF,TGTGCCAGCATCGGACAGGGAACATTCGAGCAGTACTTC
TRBV4-2,TRBJ1-5,-,-,CASSQGRDSNQPQHF,TGTGCCAGCAGCCAAGGCAGGGATAGCAATCAGCCCCAGCATTTT
TRBV11-2,TRBJ1-1,TRBD1,few,CASSILGQYTEAFF,TGTGCCAGCAGCATATTGGGACAGTACACTGAAGCTTTCTTT
TRBV7-6,TRBJ2-7,TRBD1,-,CASSLIPPGTVSHEQYF,TGTGCCAGCAGCTTAATTCCCCCCGGGACAGTGTCTCACGAGCAGTACTTC
TRBV4-3,TRBJ1-3,-,once,CASSPNVSPNSGNTIYF,TGCGCCAGCAGCCCTAATGTTAGTCCAAACTCTGGAAACACCATATATTTT
TRBV28,TRBJ1-1,-,-,CASSLQGNTEAFF,TGTGCCAGCAGTTTACAGGGAAACACTGAAGCTTTCTTT
TRBV28,TRBJ1-5,-,-,CASSLLAAGSNQPQHF,TGTGCCAGCAGTTTACTTGCAGCAGGGAGCAATCAGCCCCAGCATTTT
TRBV5-1,TRBJ2-5,-,few,CASSLGNGGETQYF,TGCGCCAGCAGCTTGGGGAACGGAGGAGAGACCCAGTACTTC
TRBV7-9,TRBJ2-7,-,-,CASSPLTGAYEQYF,TGTGCCAGCAGCCCTTTAACGGGAGCCTACGAGCAGTACTTC
TRBV18,TRBJ2-5,-,few,CASSPWGSGETQYF,TGTGCCAGCTCACCTTGGGGTTCAGGGGAGACCCAGTACTTC
TRBV10-3,TRBJ2-5,TRBD2,few,CAISPSSTSGRDETQYF,TGTGCCATCAGTCCCTCCTCGACTAGCGGGAGGGATGAGACCCAGTACTTC
TRBV28,TRBJ2-4,-,-,CASSLRGELYF,TGTGCCAGCAGTCTAAGAGGGGAGTTATACTTC
TRBV28,TRBJ2-1,-,few,CASSPPKNEQFF,TGTGCCAGCAGTCCCCCTAAGAATGAGCAGTTCTTC
TRBV9,TRBJ2-7,TRBD2,few,CASSVGPMRGRANEQYF,TGTGCCAGCAGCGTAGGACCTATGCGGGGGAGAGCCAACGAGCAGTACTTC
TRBV7-6,TRBJ2-2,-,few,CASSSQRTGELFF,TGTGCCAGCAGCTCCCAACGCACCGGGGAGCTGTTTTTT
TRBV2,TRBJ2-7,-,-,CAGRGRDNTSYEQYF,TGTGCGGGACGAGGGCGTGACAACACGAGCTACGAGCAGTACTTC
TRBV2,TRBJ2-3,-,-,CASFYRGTDTQYF,TGTGCCAGTTTTTATAGGGGGACAGATACGCAGTATTTT
TRBV7-9,TRBJ2-5,-,-,CASSLVTSKETQYF,TGTGCCAGCAGCTTAGTTACAAGCAAAGAGACCCAGTACTTC
TRBV25-1,TRBJ2-7,-,-,CASSGPAWWGSEQYF,TGTGCCAGCAGTGGGCCCGCCTGGTGGGGGTCCGAGCAGTACTTC
TRBV28,TRBJ2-3,-,few,CASGASFSTDTQYF,TGTGCCAGCGGTGCGTCCTTTAGCACAGATACGCAGTATTTT
TRBV5-1,TRBJ1-3,-,few,CASSLDGGTGNTIYF,TGCGCCAGCAGCTTGGACGGGGGCACTGGAAACACCATATATTTT
TRBV4-3,TRBJ2-7,TRBD2,-,CASSQDHLAGVWSYEQYF,TGCGCCAGCAGCCAAGATCATCTAGCGGGAGTATGGTCCTACGAGCAGTACTTC
TRBV28,TRBJ1-5,-,few,CASMPGGASSNQPQHF,TGTGCCAGCATGCCCGGAGGGGCTTCTAGCAATCAGCCCCAGCATTTT
TRBV9,TRBJ2-2,-,few,CASRVGVGAPNTGELFF,TGTGCCAGCAGGGTTGGGGTTGGGGCTCCGAACACCGGGGAGCTGTTTTTT
TRBV18,TRBJ2-1,-,few,CASSSNSHSYNEQFF,TGTGCCAGCTCATCCAACAGTCACTCCTACAATGAGCAGTTCTTC
TRBV7-9,TRBJ2-1,-,few,CASSSAVEQGEQFF,TGTGCCAGCAGCTCGGCGGTGGAACAGGGAGAGCAGTTCTTC
TRBV7-9,TRBJ2-7,-,few,CASSLLGGNYEQYF,TGTGCCAGCAGCTTACTTGGGGGCAATTACGAGCAGTACTTC
TRBV4-1,TRBJ2-1,TRBD1,-,CASSHPKGQGYNEQFF,TGCGCCAGCAGCCATCCCAAGGGACAGGGTTACAATGAGCAGTTCTTC
TRBV7-2,TRBJ2-5,-,few,CASSHIRVPETQYF,TGTGCCAGCAGTCATATCAGGGTTCCAGAGACCCAGTACTTC
TRBV7-8,TRBJ2-3,-,-,CASSLGLSTDTQYF,TGTGCCAGCAGCCTGGGACTGAGCACAGATACGCAGTATTTT
TRBV20-1,TRBJ2-3,-,few,CSAIQMDTQYF,TGCAGTGCTATTCAGATGGATACGCAGTATTTT
TRBV19,TRBJ1-1,TRBD1,few,CASGTGVDTEAFF,TGTGCCAGCGGGACAGGGGTTGACACTGAAGCTTTCTTT